These T cell receptor beta chains were read from a single sample in a study of blood T cell repertoires in COVID-19. Produced via immunoSEQ multiplex PCR; TCRdb's table is partial and in-frame only. The profile shows 150,000 to 200,000 clones, around nine tenths of them singletons. Sequenced sample: peripheral blood. The source of these receptors is a man aged 35-49 years with active or convalescent COVID-19. CDR3s include the opening cysteine and the closing phenylalanine or tryptophan. A D gene is named only where the DNA matches it firmly.

J gene: TRBJ1-3
D gene: -
V gene: TRBV3-1/TRBV3-2
CDR3 DNA: TGTGCCAGCAGCCAGTTTCACGGGGGGCGGTCTGGAAACACCATATATTTT
CDR3 protein: CASSQFHGGRSGNTIYF

J gene: TRBJ2-7
D gene: -
V gene: TRBV5-6
CDR3 DNA: TGTGCCAGCAGCTTCGGGCAGGGGATGTGGGAGCAGTACTTC
CDR3 protein: CASSFGQGMWEQYF

J gene: TRBJ1-2
D gene: -
V gene: TRBV12-3/TRBV12-4
CDR3 DNA: TGTGCCAGCAGTTTAGCGACAAGGGGGTTGTACACCTTC
CDR3 protein: CASSLATRGLYTF

J gene: TRBJ2-1
D gene: TRBD1
V gene: TRBV3-1/TRBV3-2
CDR3 DNA: TGTGCCAGCAGCTACAGGGGGGAATACAATGAGCAGTTCTTC
CDR3 protein: CASSYRGEYNEQFF

J gene: TRBJ2-1
D gene: TRBD1
V gene: TRBV7-3
CDR3 DNA: TGTGCCAGCAGCTTAGGGTGGGGACAGGGGCAGAATGAGCAGTTCTTC
CDR3 protein: CASSLGWGQGQNEQFF

J gene: TRBJ1-5
D gene: -
V gene: TRBV3-1/TRBV3-2
CDR3 DNA: TGTGCCAGCAGCCAGGCGGGTAGCAATCAGCCCCAGCATTTT
CDR3 protein: CASSQAGSNQPQHF

J gene: TRBJ1-5
D gene: -
V gene: TRBV20-1
CDR3 DNA: TGCAGTGCAGGGGATCAGCCCCAGCATTTT
CDR3 protein: CSAGDQPQHF

J gene: TRBJ2-2
D gene: TRBD1
V gene: TRBV7-2
CDR3 DNA: TGTGCCAGCAGCTTAGCCCAGGGGGTGGGCGGGGAGCTGTTTTTT
CDR3 protein: CASSLAQGVGGELFF

J gene: TRBJ2-1
D gene: TRBD2
V gene: TRBV10-3
CDR3 DNA: TGTGCCATCAGTGAGTCGACTCCTACTAGCGGGGGGGTCCCCAGGGATGAGCAGTTCTTC
CDR3 protein: CAISESTPTSGGVPRDEQFF

J gene: TRBJ2-5
D gene: -
V gene: TRBV3-1/TRBV3-2
CDR3 DNA: TGTGCCAGCAGCCCCCGAGGCCTAGAAGAGACCCAGTACTTC
CDR3 protein: CASSPRGLEETQYF

J gene: TRBJ2-1
D gene: TRBD2
V gene: TRBV7-3
CDR3 DNA: TGTGCCAGCAGCTTAAATGGACTAGCGGCCAATGAGCAGTTCTTC
CDR3 protein: CASSLNGLAANEQFF

J gene: TRBJ2-2
D gene: -
V gene: TRBV29-1
CDR3 DNA: TGCAGCGGGAACAGGGCCGGGGAGCTGTTTTTT
CDR3 protein: CSGNRAGELFF